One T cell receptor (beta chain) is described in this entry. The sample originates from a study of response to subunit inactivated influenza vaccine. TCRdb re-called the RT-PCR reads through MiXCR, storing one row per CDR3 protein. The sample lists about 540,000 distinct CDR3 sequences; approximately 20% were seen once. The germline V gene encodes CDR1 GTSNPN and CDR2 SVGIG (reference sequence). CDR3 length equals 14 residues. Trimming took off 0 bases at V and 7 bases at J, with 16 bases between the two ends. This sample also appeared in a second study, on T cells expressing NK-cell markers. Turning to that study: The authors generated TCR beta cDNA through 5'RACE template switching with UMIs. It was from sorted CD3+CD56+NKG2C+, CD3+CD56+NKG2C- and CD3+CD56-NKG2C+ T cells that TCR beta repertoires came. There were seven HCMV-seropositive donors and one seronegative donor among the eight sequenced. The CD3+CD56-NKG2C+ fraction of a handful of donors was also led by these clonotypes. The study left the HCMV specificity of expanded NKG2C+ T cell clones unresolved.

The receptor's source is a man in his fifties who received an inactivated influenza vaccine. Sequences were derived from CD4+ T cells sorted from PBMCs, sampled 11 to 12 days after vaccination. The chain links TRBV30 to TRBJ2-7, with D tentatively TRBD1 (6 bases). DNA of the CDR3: TGTGCCTGGAGTGTACTTGGGGGCGCGAGGGAGCAGTACTTC. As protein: CAWSVLGGAREQYF. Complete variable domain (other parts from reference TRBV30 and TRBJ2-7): SQTIHQWPATLVQPVGSPLSLECTVEGTSNPNLYWYRQAAGRGLQLLFYSVGIGQISSEVPQNLSASRPQDRQFILSSKKLLLSDSGFYLCAWSVLGGAREQYFGPGTRLTVT.